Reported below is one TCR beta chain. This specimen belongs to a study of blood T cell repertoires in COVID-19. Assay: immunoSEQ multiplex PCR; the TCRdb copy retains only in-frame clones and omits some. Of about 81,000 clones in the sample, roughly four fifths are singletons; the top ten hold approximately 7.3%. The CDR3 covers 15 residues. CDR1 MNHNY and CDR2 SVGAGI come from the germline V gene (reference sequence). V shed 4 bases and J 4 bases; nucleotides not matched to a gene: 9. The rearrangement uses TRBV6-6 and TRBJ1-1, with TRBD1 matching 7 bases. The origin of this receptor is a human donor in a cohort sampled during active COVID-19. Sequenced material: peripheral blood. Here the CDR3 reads CASSFPSSGGTEAFF. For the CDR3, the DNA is TGTGCCAGCAGTTTTCCCAGCTCAGGGGGCACTGAAGCTTTCTTT.